Sequencing of this T cell receptor (beta chain) was carried out in a study of blood T cell repertoires in COVID-19 (dated by TCRdb to about 2020). Regarding the research as a whole: Collaborator samples came from the United States, Italy and Spain and covered acute and convalescent phases of COVID-19. Where available, HLA class I and class II types were obtained from metadata supplied by the sample provider rather than from assay-based typing. Deeply sampled blood TCRbeta repertoires from subjects exposed to, actively infected with, or recovered from COVID-19 were included in the dataset. The samples were drawn from two sources: the first 160 participants of the ongoing ImmuneRACE study, and 1,200 or so subjects contributed by 6 global collaborators. The repertoires were released in a freely available public database intended as a resource for research on the immune response to SARS-CoV-2. The sample metadata nearly always contained a de-identified subject ID, COVID-19 status, age in years and sex. The material from the prospective study consisted of cDNA or gDNA derived from T cells, B-cell-depleted T cells, or PBMCs. The study at large found these results: Clinical and demographic metadata were provided uncurated, with the amount varying by source and participant.

The immunoSEQ Assay, a bias-controlled multiplex PCR, was used to amplify TCRbeta CDR3 regions from genomic DNA. The original methods were these. The number of nucleated cells in each sample was estimated from the amplification of reference gene primers within the assay. To quantify the absolute abundance of each unique TCRbeta CDR3 rearrangement, sequence reads were collapsed and filtered. For each sample, productive Simpson clonality was calculated by taking the square root of Simpson's diversity index across productive rearrangements. TCRdb retrieved this table from immuneACCESS and kept in-frame rearrangements only. Not all clones are present; in checked studies, unresolved V genes account for under half, and no reason is known for the remainder. V, J and clone size derive from that table, while D and trimming were established from the DNA sequence. Counted in this sample were fewer than 130,000 clones; about 90% of them appeared once. The ten largest clonotypes hold approximately 5% of the sample.

Points on this clone: Its antigen remains undetermined. No per-base quality is available; no much larger clone lies one base away.

Collaborating institutions collected whole blood in K2EDTA tubes following their own protocols. For TCRbeta analysis, collaborators shipped samples as frozen whole blood, isolated PBMCs, or DNA extracted from either of those sample types. CDR1 and CDR2 are read off the germline V gene (reference sequence) as LNHDA and SQIVND. V and J are truncated by 2 bases and 5 bases respectively, leaving an intervening sequence of 16 bases. Spanning cysteine to phenylalanine, the CDR3 consists of 15 amino acids. Only the CDR3 DNA stays, 45 bases, in frame from base 1. Sequencing was performed on peripheral blood. The sequence links TRBV19 to TRBJ2-7; TRBD2 is a possible D gene, resting on 6 matching bases. This receptor was taken from a human donor in a cohort sampled during active COVID-19. The CDR3 protein is CASSIYGGMRNEQYF. The DNA sequence is as follows: TGTGCCAGTAGTATATATGGCGGGATGAGGAACGAGCAGTACTTC. The full variable domain, with segments outside the CDR3 supplied by the reference TRBV19 and TRBJ2-7 proteins, appears as DGGITQSPKYLFRKEGQNVTLSCEQNLNHDAMYWYRQDPGQGLRLIYYSQIVNDFQKGDIAEGYSVSREKKESFPLTVTSAQKNPTAFYLCASSIYGGMRNEQYFGPGTRLTVT.